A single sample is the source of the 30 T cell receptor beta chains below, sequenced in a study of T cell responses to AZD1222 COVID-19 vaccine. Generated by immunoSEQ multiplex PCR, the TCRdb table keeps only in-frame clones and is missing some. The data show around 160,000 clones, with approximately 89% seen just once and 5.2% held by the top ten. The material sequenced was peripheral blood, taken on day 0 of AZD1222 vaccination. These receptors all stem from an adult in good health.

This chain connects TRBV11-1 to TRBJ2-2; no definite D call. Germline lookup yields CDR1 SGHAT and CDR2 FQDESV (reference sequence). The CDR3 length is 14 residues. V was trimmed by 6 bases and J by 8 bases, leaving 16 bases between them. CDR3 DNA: TGTGCCAGCAGAGGCCTGGGTGATCTTGGGGAGCTGTTTTTT. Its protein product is CASRGLGDLGELFF.

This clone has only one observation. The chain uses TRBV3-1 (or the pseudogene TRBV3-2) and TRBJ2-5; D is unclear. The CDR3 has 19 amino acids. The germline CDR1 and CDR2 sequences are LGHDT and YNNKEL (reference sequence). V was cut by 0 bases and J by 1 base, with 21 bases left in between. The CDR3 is CASSQEWASERGTQETQYF. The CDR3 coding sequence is TGTGCCAGCAGCCAAGAATGGGCTTCGGAAAGAGGTACCCAAGAGACCCAGTACTTC.

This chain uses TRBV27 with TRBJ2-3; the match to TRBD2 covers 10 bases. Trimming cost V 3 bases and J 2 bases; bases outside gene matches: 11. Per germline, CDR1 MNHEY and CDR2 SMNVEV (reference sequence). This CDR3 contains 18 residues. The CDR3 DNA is TGTGCCAGCAGTTTGGGGACTAGCGCCTTACCTTACACAGATACGCAGTATTTT. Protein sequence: CASSLGTSALPYTDTQYF.

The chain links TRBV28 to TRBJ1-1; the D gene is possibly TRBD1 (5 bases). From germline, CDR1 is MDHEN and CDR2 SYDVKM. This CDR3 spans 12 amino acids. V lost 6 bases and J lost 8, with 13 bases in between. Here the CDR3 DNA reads TGTGCCAGCAGCCTCGGGACTCCGGAAGCTTTCTTT. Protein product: CASSLGTPEAFF.

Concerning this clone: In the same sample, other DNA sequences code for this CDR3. Here the CDR3 reads CASSPWTAEAFF. The CDR3 DNA sequence: TGTGCCAGCAGCCCCTGGACTGCCGAAGCTTTCTTT. V usage is TRBV14 and J usage is TRBJ1-1; D is unclear. CDR1 SGHDN and CDR2 FVKESK come from the germline V gene. V lost 4 bases, J lost 8 bases, and 11 bases lay in between. The CDR3 runs to 12 residues.

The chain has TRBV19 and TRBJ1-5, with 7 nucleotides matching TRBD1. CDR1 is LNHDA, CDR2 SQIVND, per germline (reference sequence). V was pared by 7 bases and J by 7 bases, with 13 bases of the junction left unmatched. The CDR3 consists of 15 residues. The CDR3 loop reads CASIRGQATQQPQHF. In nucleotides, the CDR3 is TGTGCCAGTATTCGCGGACAGGCGACCCAGCAGCCCCAGCATTTT.

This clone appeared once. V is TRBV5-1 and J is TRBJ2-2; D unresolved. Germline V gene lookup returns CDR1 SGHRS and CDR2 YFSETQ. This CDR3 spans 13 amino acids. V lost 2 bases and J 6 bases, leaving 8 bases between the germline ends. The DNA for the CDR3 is TGCGCCAGCAGCTTTACGGGTCCCGGGGAGCTGTTTTTT. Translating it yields CASSFTGPGELFF.

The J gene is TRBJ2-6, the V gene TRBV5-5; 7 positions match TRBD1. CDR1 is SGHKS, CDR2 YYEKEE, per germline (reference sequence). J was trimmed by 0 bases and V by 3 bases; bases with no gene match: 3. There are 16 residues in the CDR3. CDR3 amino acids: CASSSTGFSGANVLTF. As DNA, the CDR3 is TGTGCCAGCAGCTCGACAGGGTTCTCTGGGGCCAACGTCCTGACTTTC.

CDR3 coding DNA: TGTGCCAGCATACTACATAGGGCGGCAGGCACCATGAGCACTGAAGCTTTCTTT. It yields the protein CASILHRAAGTMSTEAFF. The chain joins TRBV7-9 to TRBJ1-1; no definite D call. Germline V CDR1 and CDR2: SEHNR, FQNEAQ (reference sequence). Trimming removed 7 bases from V and 4 bases from J, with 28 bases in between. The CDR3 is made up of 18 amino acids.

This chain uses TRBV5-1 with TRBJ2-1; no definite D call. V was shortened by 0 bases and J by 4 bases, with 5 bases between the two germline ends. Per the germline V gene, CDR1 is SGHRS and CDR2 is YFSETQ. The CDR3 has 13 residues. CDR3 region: CASSLAVYNEQFF. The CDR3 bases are TGCGCCAGCAGCTTGGCTGTGTACAATGAGCAGTTCTTC.

The CDR3 DNA sequence: TGCGCCACCCAAGCGGGAGGGCCCCCCTACGAGCAGTACTTC. Translating it yields CATQAGGPPYEQYF. This chain connects TRBV10-1 to TRBJ2-7; 10 bases are shared with TRBD2. Germline V gene data show CDR1 as WNHNN and CDR2 as SYGVQD (reference sequence). CDR3 length: 14 residues. V trimming: 10 bases; J trimming: 2 bases; junction bases outside the gene matches: 8.

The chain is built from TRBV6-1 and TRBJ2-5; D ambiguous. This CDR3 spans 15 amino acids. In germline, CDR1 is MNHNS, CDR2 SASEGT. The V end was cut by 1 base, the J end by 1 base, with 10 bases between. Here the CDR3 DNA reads TGTGCCAGCAGTGAAGAATGGGGATTCCAAGAGACCCAGTACTTC. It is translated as CASSEEWGFQETQYF.

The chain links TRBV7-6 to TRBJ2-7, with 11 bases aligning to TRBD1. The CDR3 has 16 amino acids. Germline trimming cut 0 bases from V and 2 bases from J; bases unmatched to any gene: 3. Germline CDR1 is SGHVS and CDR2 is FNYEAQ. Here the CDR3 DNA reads TGTGCCAGCAGCTTAGCGGCGGGACAGGGGGCCTACGAGCAGTACTTC. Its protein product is CASSLAAGQGAYEQYF.

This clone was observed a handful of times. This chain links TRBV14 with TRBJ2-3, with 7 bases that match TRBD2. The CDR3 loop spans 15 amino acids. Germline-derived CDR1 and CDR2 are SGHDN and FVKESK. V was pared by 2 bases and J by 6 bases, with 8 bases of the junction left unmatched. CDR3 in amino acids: CASSQLAAGRDTQYF. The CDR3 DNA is TGTGCCAGCAGCCAACTAGCGGCCGGGAGGGATACGCAGTATTTT.

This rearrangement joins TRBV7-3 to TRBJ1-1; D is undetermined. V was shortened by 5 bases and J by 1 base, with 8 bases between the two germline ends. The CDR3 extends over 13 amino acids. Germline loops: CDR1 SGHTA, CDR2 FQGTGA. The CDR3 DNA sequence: TGTGCCAGCAGCGTTGACTGGAACACTGAAGCTTTCTTT. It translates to CASSVDWNTEAFF. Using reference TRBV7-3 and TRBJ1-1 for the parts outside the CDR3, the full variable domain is GAGVSQTPSNKVTEKGKYVELRCDPISGHTALYWYRQSLGQGPEFLIYFQGTGAADDSGLPNDRFFAVRPEGSVSTLKIQRTERGDSAVYLCASSVDWNTEAFFGQGTRLTVV.

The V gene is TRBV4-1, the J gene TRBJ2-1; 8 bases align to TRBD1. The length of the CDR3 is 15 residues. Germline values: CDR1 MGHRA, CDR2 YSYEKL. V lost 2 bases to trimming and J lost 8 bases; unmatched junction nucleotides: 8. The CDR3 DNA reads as TGCGCCAGCAGCCAACCGCAGGGGGCCATATATGAGCAGTTCTTC. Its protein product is CASSQPQGAIYEQFF.

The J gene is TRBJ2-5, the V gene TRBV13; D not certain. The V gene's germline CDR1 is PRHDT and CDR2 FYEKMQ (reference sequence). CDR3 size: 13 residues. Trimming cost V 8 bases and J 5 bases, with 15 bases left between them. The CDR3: CASSLALGETQYF. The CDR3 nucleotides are TGTGCCAGCTCCTTAGCCCTCGGGGAGACCCAGTACTTC.

CDR3 amino acids: CASSWDGGANQPQHF. CDR3 in DNA: TGTGCCAGCAGCTGGGATGGGGGAGCCAATCAGCCCCAGCATTTT. The chain combines TRBV11-2 with TRBJ1-5; D might be TRBD1 (5 bases). Trimming stripped 4 bases from V and 3 bases from J, with 13 bases between. Germline CDR1 SGHAT, CDR2 FQNNGV. The CDR3 has 15 amino acids.

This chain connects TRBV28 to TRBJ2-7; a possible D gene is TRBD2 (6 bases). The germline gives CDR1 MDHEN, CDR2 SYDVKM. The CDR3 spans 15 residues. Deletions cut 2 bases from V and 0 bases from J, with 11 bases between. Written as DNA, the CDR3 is TGTGCCAGCAGTTTAGGCGGGACGCTCTCCTACGAGCAGTACTTC. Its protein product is CASSLGGTLSYEQYF.

CDR3 sequence reads: CASSRGQGDFNTEAFF. The CDR3 DNA reads TGCGCCAGCAGCCGAGGACAGGGGGACTTTAACACTGAAGCTTTCTTT. The genes are TRBV5-1 and TRBJ1-1; TRBD1 matches 10 bases. Germline CDR1 is SGHRS and CDR2 is YFSETQ. This CDR3 spans 16 amino acids. V shed 4 bases, J shed 2 bases, and the junction held 8 bases outside the gene matches.

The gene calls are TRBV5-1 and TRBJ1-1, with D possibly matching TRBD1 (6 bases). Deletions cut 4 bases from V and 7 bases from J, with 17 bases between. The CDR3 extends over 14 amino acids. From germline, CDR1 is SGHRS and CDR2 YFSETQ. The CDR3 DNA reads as TGCGCCAGCAGCCGCAGACAGGTGATGGATGAAGCTTTCTTT. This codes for CASSRRQVMDEAFF.

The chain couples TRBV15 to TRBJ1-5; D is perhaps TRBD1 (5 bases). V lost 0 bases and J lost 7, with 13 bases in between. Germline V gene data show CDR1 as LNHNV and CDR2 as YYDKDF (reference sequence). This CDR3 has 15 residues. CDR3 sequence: CATSRDLQGGQPQHF. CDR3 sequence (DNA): TGTGCCACCAGCAGAGATCTTCAGGGAGGCCAGCCCCAGCATTTT.

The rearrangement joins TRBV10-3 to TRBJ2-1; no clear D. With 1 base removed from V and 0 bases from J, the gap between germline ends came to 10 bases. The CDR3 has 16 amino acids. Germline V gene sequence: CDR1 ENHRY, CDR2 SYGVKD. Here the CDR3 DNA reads TGTGCCATCAGTGAGTGGCGGATGAGCTCCTACAATGAGCAGTTCTTC. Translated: CAISEWRMSSYNEQFF.

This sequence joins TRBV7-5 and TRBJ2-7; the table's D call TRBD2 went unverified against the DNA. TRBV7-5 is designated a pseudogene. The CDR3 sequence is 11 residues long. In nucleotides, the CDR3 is TGTGTCAGAACCCTGGGGAGGGGGCAGTACTTC. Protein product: CVRTLGRGQYF.

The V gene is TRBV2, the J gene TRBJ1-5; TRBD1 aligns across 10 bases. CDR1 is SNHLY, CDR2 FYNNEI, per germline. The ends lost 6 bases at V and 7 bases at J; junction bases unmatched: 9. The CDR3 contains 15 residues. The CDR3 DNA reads TGTGCCAGCAGAACGACAGGGGGCTTGAGACAGCCCCAGCATTTT. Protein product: CASRTTGGLRQPQHF.

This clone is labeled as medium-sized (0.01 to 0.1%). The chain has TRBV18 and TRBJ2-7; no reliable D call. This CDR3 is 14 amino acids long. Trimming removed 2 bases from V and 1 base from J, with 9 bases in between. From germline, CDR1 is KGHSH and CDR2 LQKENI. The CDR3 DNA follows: TGTGCCAGCTCACCAGAGACACTTTCCTACGAGCAGTACTTC. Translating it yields CASSPETLSYEQYF.

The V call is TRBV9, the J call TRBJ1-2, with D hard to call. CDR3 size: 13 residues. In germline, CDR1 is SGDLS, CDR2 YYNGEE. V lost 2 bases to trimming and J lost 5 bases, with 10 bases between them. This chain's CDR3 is CASSVDGRYGYTF. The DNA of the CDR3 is TGTGCCAGCAGCGTGGATGGACGGTATGGCTACACCTTC.

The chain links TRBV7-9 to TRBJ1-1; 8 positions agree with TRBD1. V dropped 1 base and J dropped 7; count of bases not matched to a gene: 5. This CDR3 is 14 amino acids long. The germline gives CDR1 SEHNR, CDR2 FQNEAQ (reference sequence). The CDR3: CASSLEGTGHEAFF. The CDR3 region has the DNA TGTGCCAGCAGCTTAGAAGGGACAGGCCATGAAGCTTTCTTT.

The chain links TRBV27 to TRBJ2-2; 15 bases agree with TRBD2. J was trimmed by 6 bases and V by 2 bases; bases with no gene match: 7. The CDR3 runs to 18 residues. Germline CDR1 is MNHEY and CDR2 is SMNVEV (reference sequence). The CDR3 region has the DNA TGTGCCAGCAGTTTAGCGGGGGGACTAGCGGGAGGCTCCGGGGAGCTGTTTTTT. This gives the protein CASSLAGGLAGGSGELFF.

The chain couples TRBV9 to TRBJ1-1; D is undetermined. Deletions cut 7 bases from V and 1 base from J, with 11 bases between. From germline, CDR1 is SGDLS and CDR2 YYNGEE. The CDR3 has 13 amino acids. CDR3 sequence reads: CASGGLTNTEAFF. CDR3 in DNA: TGTGCCAGCGGAGGGTTAACGAACACTGAAGCTTTCTTT.